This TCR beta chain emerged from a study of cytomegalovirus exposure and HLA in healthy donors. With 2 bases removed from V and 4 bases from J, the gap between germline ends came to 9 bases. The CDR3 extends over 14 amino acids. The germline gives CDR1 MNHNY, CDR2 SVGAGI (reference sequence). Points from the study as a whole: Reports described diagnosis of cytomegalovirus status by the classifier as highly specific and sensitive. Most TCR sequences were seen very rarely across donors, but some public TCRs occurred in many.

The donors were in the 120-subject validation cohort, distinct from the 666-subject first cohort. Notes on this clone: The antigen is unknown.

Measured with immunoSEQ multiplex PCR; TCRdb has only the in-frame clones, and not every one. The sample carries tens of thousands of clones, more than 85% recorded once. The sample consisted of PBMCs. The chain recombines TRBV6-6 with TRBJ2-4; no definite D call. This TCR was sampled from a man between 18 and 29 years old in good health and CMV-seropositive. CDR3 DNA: TGTGCCAGCAGTTACCATCCCAGGAAAAACATTCAGTACTTC. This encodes CASSYHPRKNIQYF.